This T cell receptor (beta chain) is drawn from a study of shared clonotypes between healthy human individuals. Findings and limits, study-wide: Despite large depth, rarefaction showed incomplete sorted-subset sequencing. Approximately 5.3% was the fraction of naive CD4 clonotypes found shared across several donors.

Trimming stripped 4 bases from V and 6 bases from J, with 13 bases between. The CDR3 sequence is 14 residues long. Germline V gene lookup returns CDR1 SGHVS and CDR2 FQNEAQ. For this clone: Its antigen is as yet unknown.

Source study methods: In the immunoSEQ data, sequences were junction-only and lacked quality scores, so filtering differed. Profiled with immunoSEQ multiplex PCR; TCRdb holds only in-frame clones, not every one. V, J and clone size reflect that table, while D and trimming were determined from the DNA. The table includes under 600,000 clones, approximately 97% detected once. The sequence was obtained from a woman in her twenties or thirties in good health. The chain is built from TRBV7-8 and TRBJ1-5; tentatively, D is TRBD1 (6 bases). Specimen: naive CD4+ T cells sorted from blood. Subset defined: CD45RA+ positively selected. CDR3 amino acids: CASSSQTGGQPQHF. CDR3 DNA sequence: TGTGCCAGCAGCTCACAGACAGGCGGTCAGCCCCAGCATTTT.